Listed below are T cell receptor beta chains from one sample, sequenced in a study of T cells after yellow fever vaccination. TCRdb recomputed calls from the 5' RACE reads with MiXCR, one row per CDR3 protein. The data show 300,000 to 350,000 distinct CDR3 sequences, 3.5% to 4.5% seen once. Sequenced here: PBMCs, sampled 15 days after the yellow fever booster vaccination. Receptors were obtained from a man younger than 35 who received the YFV17D yellow fever vaccine. Both conserved end residues are part of each CDR3. D genes are given only for firm matches. Only some rows state a clone size, as once, few, many or a class for expanded clones.

J gene | D gene | clone size | V gene | CDR3 protein | CDR3 DNA
TRBJ1-6 | NA | many | TRBV4-1 | CASSQGLGANSPLHF | TGCGCCAGCAGCCAAGGGTTAGGGGCGAATTCACCCCTCCACTTT
TRBJ1-2 | TRBD1 | NA | TRBV7-2 | CASSALTGYGYTF | TGTGCCAGCAGCGCTTTGACAGGGTATGGCTACACCTTC
TRBJ2-5 | NA | many | TRBV4-3 | CASSLETYQETQYF | TGCGCCAGCAGCCTGGAGACATACCAAGAGACCCAGTACTTC
TRBJ1-1 | NA | NA | TRBV5-1 | CASSYGTEEAFF | TGCGCCAGCAGCTACGGGACGGAAGAAGCTTTCTTT
TRBJ2-7 | TRBD2 | many | TRBV27 | CASSPREGTWGQYF | TGTGCCAGCAGTCCCCGGGAGGGGACATGGGGGCAGTACTTC
TRBJ1-1 | TRBD1 | many | TRBV6-5 | CASSYSVGTGGTEAFF | TGTGCCAGCAGTTACTCCGTAGGGACAGGGGGGACTGAAGCTTTCTTT
TRBJ1-5 | NA | few | TRBV5-1 | CASSLGFGQHSNQPQHF | TGCGCCAGCAGCTTGGGGTTCGGACAGCATAGCAATCAGCCCCAGCATTTT
TRBJ1-1 | NA | many | TRBV9 | CASSFGMGNTEAFF | TGTGCCAGCAGCTTTGGGATGGGGAACACTGAAGCTTTCTTT
TRBJ2-3 | NA | many | TRBV9 | CASSPQRTAQYF | TGTGCCAGCAGCCCCCAGCGGACCGCGCAGTATTTT
TRBJ1-1 | NA | many | TRBV5-1 | CASSLGLGNTEAFF | TGCGCCAGCAGCTTGGGACTCGGGAACACTGAAGCTTTCTTT
TRBJ2-7 | NA | many | TRBV12-3/TRBV12-4 | CASSRQFEQYF | TGTGCCAGCAGTCGACAGTTCGAGCAGTACTTC
TRBJ1-1 | TRBD1 | many | TRBV5-1 | CASSWRQGASAEAFF | TGCGCCAGCAGCTGGAGGCAGGGGGCGAGCGCTGAAGCTTTCTTT
TRBJ2-3 | NA | NA | TRBV15 | CATSNSFVIRTDTQYF | TGTGCCACCAGCAATAGCTTCGTGATTCGCACAGATACGCAGTATTTT
TRBJ2-3 | NA | NA | TRBV5-1 | CASSLAMAVDTQYF | TGCGCCAGCAGCTTGGCGATGGCGGTAGATACGCAGTATTTT
TRBJ2-5 | TRBD2 | many | TRBV5-1 | CASSLQPGGPDETQYF | TGCGCCAGCAGCTTGCAACCGGGGGGGCCTGATGAGACCCAGTACTTC
TRBJ2-5 | NA | NA | TRBV18 | CASSPDARGETQYF | TGTGCCAGCTCACCGGACGCCCGGGGAGAGACCCAGTACTTC
TRBJ2-3 | TRBD1 | few | TRBV5-1 | CASSSRQGPITDTQYF | TGCGCCAGCAGCTCGCGACAGGGTCCTATCACCGATACGCAGTATTTT
TRBJ2-7 | NA | many | TRBV20-1 | CSARARSTSYEQYF | TGCAGTGCTAGAGCCAGATCGACCTCCTACGAGCAGTACTTC
TRBJ2-5 | NA | many | TRBV20-1 | CSAISVARETQYF | TGCAGTGCTATATCGGTGGCGAGAGAGACCCAGTACTTC
TRBJ2-3 | TRBD2 | many | TRBV4-1 | CASSQVGPTSGRDTQYF | TGCGCCAGCAGCCAAGTTGGGCCGACTAGCGGAAGAGATACGCAGTATTTT
TRBJ1-2 | NA | many | TRBV4-2 | CASSQDEPGNYGYTF | TGTGCCAGCAGCCAAGATGAACCAGGGAACTATGGCTACACCTTC
TRBJ2-1 | TRBD2 | NA | TRBV7-2 | CASSLARRGAGNEQFF | TGTGCCAGCAGCTTAGCGCGGCGGGGGGCAGGGAATGAGCAGTTCTTC
TRBJ2-3 | TRBD2 | many | TRBV7-3 | CASSSRGAPDTQYF | TGTGCCAGCAGTTCGCGGGGGGCCCCCGATACGCAGTATTTT
TRBJ1-1 | NA | many | TRBV20-1 | CSASRVNTEAFF | TGCAGTGCTAGTCGGGTGAACACTGAAGCTTTCTTT
TRBJ1-6 | TRBD1 | few | TRBV4-3 | CASSQDSWTGGDSPLHF | TGCGCCAGCAGCCAAGATTCCTGGACAGGGGGGGATTCACCCCTCCACTTT
TRBJ1-4 | NA | NA | TRBV5-1 | CASSLGGDQRREKLFF | TGCGCCAGCAGCTTAGGGGGAGACCAAAGGCGTGAAAAACTGTTTTTT
TRBJ1-1 | TRBD1 | many | TRBV7-9 | CASSSPGQGYTEAFF | TGTGCCAGCAGCTCCCCGGGACAGGGGTACACTGAAGCTTTCTTT
TRBJ1-6 | NA | many | TRBV6-6 | CASSSGRGVRSPLHF | TGTGCCAGCAGTTCGGGGAGGGGTGTGCGGTCACCCCTCCACTTT
TRBJ2-5 | TRBD2 | few | TRBV6-2/TRBV6-3 | CASSPGLADQQETQYF | TGTGCCAGCAGCCCGGGACTAGCGGACCAACAAGAGACCCAGTACTTC
TRBJ1-2 | TRBD1 | many | TRBV7-2 | CASSLTRDSYGYTF | TGTGCCAGCAGCTTAACCCGGGACAGCTATGGCTACACCTTC
TRBJ2-7 | NA | many | TRBV20-1 | CSASGGSLSPYEQYF | TGCAGTGCTAGTGGTGGGTCCCTTAGCCCCTACGAGCAGTACTTC